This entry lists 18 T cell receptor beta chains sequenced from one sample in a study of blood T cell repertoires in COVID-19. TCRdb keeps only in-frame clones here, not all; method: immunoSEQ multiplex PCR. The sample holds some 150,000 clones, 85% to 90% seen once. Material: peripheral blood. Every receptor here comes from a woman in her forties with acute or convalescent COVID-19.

The CDR3 loop reads CASSESGLMYNEQFF. CDR3 sequence (DNA): TGTGCCAGCAGTGAATCAGGACTGATGTACAATGAGCAGTTCTTC. The rearrangement links TRBV2 to TRBJ2-1; TRBD2 might be the D (5 bases). The V end lost 2 bases, the J end lost 4 bases, and 12 bases lay between the germline ends. The germline gives CDR1 SNHLY, CDR2 FYNNEI. The CDR3 has 15 residues.

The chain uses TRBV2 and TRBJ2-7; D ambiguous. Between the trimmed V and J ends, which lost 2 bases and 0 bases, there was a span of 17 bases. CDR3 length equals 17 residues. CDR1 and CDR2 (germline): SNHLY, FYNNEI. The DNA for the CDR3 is TGTGCCAGCAGTGAATACCTTGCCAGAAAATACTCCTACGAGCAGTACTTC. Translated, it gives CASSEYLARKYSYEQYF.

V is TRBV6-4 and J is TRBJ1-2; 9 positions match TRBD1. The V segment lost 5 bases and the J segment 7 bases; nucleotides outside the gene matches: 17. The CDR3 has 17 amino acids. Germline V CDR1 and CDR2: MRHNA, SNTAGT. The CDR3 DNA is TGTGCCAGCAGTCCCAAGTTGGGACAGGGAAGTTCTGGTGGCTACACCTTC. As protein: CASSPKLGQGSSGGYTF.

The CDR3, as DNA: TGTGCCAGCAGCCCGGGACAGATTAATGAGCAGTTCTTC. It is translated as CASSPGQINEQFF. The genes are TRBV2 and TRBJ2-1; TRBD1 agrees at 7 bases. This CDR3 contains 13 residues. V trimming: 6 bases; J trimming: 7 bases; junction bases outside the gene matches: 6. Germline V gives CDR1 SNHLY, CDR2 FYNNEI.

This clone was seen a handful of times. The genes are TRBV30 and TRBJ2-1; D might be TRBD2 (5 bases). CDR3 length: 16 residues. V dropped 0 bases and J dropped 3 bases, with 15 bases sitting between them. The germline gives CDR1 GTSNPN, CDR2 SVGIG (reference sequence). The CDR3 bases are TGTGCCTGGAGTGTACTAGGGTCATCGATCTACAATGAGCAGTTCTTC. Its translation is CAWSVLGSSIYNEQFF.

The CDR3 here is CASSAFLATSNDEQFF. Written as DNA, the CDR3 is TGTGCCAGCAGCGCCTTTTTAGCGACTAGCAACGATGAGCAGTTCTTC. The chain couples TRBV7-2 to TRBJ2-1; 7 nucleotides line up with TRBD2. This CDR3 has 16 amino acids. Germline trimming cut 5 bases from V and 8 bases from J; bases unmatched to any gene: 15. Per germline, CDR1 SGHTA and CDR2 FQGNSA. Based on the CDR3 plus reference TRBV7-2 and TRBJ2-1, the full variable domain is GAGVSQSPSNKVTEKGKDVELRCDPISGHTALYWYRQSLGQGLEFLIYFQGNSAPDKSGLPSDRFSAERTGGSVSTLTIQRTQQEDSAVYLCASSAFLATSNDEQFFGPGTRLTVL.

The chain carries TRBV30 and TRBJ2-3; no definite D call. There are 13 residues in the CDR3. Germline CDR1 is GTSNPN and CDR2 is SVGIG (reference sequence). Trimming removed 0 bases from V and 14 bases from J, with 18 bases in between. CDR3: CAWSVVVRIELYF. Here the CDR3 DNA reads TGTGCCTGGAGTGTTGTAGTCCGCATAGAACTGTATTTT.

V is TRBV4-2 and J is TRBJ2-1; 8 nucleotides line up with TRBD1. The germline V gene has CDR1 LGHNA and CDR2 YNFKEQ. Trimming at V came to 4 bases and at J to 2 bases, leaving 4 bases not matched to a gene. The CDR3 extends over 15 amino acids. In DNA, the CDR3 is TGTGCCAGCAGCCTGATGGACAGGGCCTACAATGAGCAGTTCTTC. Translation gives CASSLMDRAYNEQFF.

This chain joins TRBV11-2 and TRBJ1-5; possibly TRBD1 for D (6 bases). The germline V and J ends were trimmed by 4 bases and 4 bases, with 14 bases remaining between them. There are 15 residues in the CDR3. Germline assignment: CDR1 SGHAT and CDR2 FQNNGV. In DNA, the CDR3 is TGTGCCAGCAGCTCTGGGGCAGGGGATAATCAGCCCCAGCATTTT. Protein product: CASSSGAGDNQPQHF.

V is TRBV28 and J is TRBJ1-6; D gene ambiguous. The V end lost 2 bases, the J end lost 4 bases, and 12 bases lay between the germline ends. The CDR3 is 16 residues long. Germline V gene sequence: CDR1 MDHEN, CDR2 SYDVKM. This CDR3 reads CASSLDPGRYNSPLHF. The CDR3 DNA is TGTGCCAGCAGTTTAGATCCGGGAAGGTATAATTCACCCCTCCACTTT. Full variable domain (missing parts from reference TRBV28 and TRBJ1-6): DVKVTQSSRYLVKRTGEKVFLECVQDMDHENMFWYRQDPGLGLRLIYFSYDVKMKEKGDIPEGYSVSREKKERFSLILESASTNQTSMYLCASSLDPGRYNSPLHFGNGTRLTVT.

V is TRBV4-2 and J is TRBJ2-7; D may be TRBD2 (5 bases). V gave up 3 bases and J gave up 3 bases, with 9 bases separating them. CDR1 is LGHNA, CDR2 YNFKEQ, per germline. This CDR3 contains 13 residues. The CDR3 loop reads CASSQRLSYEQYF. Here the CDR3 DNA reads TGTGCCAGCAGCCAGAGACTAAGCTACGAGCAGTACTTC.

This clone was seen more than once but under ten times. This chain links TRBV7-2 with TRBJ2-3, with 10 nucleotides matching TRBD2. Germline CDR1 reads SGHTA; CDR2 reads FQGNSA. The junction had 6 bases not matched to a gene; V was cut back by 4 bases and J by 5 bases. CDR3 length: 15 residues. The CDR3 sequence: CASSSPGLALDTQYF. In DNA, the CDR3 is TGTGCCAGCAGCTCGCCGGGACTAGCGTTAGATACGCAGTATTTT.

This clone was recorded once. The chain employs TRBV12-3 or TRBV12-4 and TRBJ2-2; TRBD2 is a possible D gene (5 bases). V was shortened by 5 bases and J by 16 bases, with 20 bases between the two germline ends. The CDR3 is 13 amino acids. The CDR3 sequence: CASSDTTDEGWFF. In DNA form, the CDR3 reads TGTGCCAGCAGTGACACGACCGACGAGGGATGGTTTTTT.

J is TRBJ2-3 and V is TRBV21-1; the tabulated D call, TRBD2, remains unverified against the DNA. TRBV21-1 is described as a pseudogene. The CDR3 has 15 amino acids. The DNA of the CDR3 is TGTGCCAGCATATGGACTAGCGGGATTGTAGATACGCAGTATTTT. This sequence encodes CASIWTSGIVDTQYF.

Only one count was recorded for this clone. CDR3 sequence: CASRFRGARDEQYF. CDR3 nucleotides: TGTGCCAGCAGATTCAGGGGGGCGCGAGACGAGCAGTACTTC. The rearrangement joins TRBV2 to TRBJ2-7, with a weak D call TRBD1 (7 bases). Between the trimmed V and J ends, which lost 6 bases and 5 bases, there was a span of 17 bases. Germline V lookup: CDR1 SNHLY, CDR2 FYNNEI. This CDR3 contains 14 residues.

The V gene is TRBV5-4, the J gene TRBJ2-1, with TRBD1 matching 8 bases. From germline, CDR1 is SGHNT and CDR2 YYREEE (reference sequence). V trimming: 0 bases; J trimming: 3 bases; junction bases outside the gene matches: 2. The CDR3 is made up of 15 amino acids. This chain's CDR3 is CASSLDRGFYNEQFF. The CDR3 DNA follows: TGTGCCAGCAGCTTGGACAGGGGGTTCTACAATGAGCAGTTCTTC.

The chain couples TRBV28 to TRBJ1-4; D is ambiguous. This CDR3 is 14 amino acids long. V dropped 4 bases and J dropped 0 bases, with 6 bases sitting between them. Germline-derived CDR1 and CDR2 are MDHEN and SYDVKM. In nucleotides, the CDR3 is TGTGCCAGCAGTTATCAGGCAACTAATGAAAAACTGTTTTTT. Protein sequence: CASSYQATNEKLFF.

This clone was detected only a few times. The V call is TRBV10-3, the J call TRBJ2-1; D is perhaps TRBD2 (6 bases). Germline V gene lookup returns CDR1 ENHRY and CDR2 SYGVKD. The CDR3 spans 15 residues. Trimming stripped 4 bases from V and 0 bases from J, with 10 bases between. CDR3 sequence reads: CAISASGDSYNEQFF. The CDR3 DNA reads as TGTGCCATCAGTGCTTCGGGGGACTCCTACAATGAGCAGTTCTTC.